This T cell receptor (beta chain) was obtained from a study of beta chain features in type 1 diabetes. Per germline, CDR1 SEHNR and CDR2 FQNEAQ (reference sequence). Deletions cut 4 bases from V and 2 bases from J, with 12 bases between. The CDR3 runs to 15 residues. The sequenced template was cDNA made from the entire isolated RNA. Generated by immunoSEQ multiplex PCR, the TCRdb table keeps only in-frame clones and is missing some. The sample shows 300,000 to 400,000 clones, roughly 9.6% of them seen only once. Study-wide results and limits: VDJ junctions from patients with type 1 diabetes contained fewer insertions and more deletions.

On this clone itself: The target antigen is unknown.

Sequences were obtained from naive CD4+ T cells from blood. This clonotype was sampled from a woman aged 25 to 39 in good health. The V call is TRBV7-9, the J call TRBJ1-5, with a weak D call TRBD1 (5 bases). CDR3 sequence: CASSSLPTGNQPQHF. For the CDR3, the DNA is TGTGCCAGCAGCTCCTTACCGACAGGCAATCAGCCCCAGCATTTT.